The present entry profiles one TCR beta chain with its context. Its cognate antigen is unknown. This record comes from a study of T cell responses to AZD1222 COVID-19 vaccine. Study-wide context: Second-dose timings of about 4 or about 12 weeks were pooled.

Germline CDR1 and CDR2: SQVTM and ANQGSEA. This CDR3 spans 12 amino acids. V lost 4 bases to trimming and J lost 0 bases, with 6 bases between them. TCRdb's table, derived via immunoSEQ multiplex PCR, lists solely in-frame clones and lacks some. The sample yields 90,000 or so clones, 89% seen once. General study results and limits: Following two doses of AZD1222, Spike-specific TCR breadth and depth rose. Clonal diversity was possibly underestimated, and the donors were mostly white British, with more females. In the spike-specific TCR repertoire, nearly half reportedly target unmutated variant regions.

The V gene is TRBV29-1, the J gene TRBJ2-5; unclear D gene. The receptor comes from an adult in good health. This sample comprised peripheral blood, obtained on day 0 of AZD1222 vaccination. This CDR3 reads CSVVVDQETQYF. CDR3 nucleotides: TGCAGCGTTGTGGTCGACCAAGAGACCCAGTACTTC.